This passage covers 25 T cell receptor beta chains from one sample sequenced in a study of cytomegalovirus exposure and HLA in healthy donors. The PCR made use of 60 Vbeta and 13 Jbeta primers. TCRdb's copy holds only in-frame clones and misses some; the assay was immunoSEQ multiplex PCR. The sample includes about 160,000 clones, 80% to 90% seen only once; the top ten take about 1.9%. Input material: PBMCs. The receptor source for this set is a woman under 30 in good health and CMV-seronegative.

The sample holds a few counts of this clone. J is TRBJ2-7 and V is TRBV10-2; 11 bases line up with TRBD2. Germline V gene data show CDR1 as WSHSY and CDR2 as SAAADI. The CDR3 consists of 13 residues. J was trimmed by 6 bases and V by 7 bases; bases with no gene match: 5. CDR3 loop: CASKLAGEVEQYF. DNA of the CDR3: TGCGCCAGCAAACTAGCGGGAGAGGTCGAGCAGTACTTC.

The chain links TRBV30 to TRBJ1-2; a weak D match, TRBD1 (6 bases). Germline V gene sequence: CDR1 GTSNPN, CDR2 SVGIG (reference sequence). The CDR3 consists of 13 residues. Trimming pared 0 bases from V and 2 bases from J, leaving 7 bases between. The CDR3 here is CAWSVGTNYGYTF. CDR3 sequence (DNA): TGTGCCTGGAGTGTGGGGACAAACTATGGCTACACCTTC.

The V and J genes are TRBV5-1 and TRBJ2-5, with 9 positions matching TRBD2. This CDR3 comprises 16 residues. Trimming cost V 0 bases and J 11 bases; bases outside gene matches: 14. The germline V gene has CDR1 SGHRS and CDR2 YFSETQ. The CDR3 loop reads CASSLAGGRAGGEQYF. CDR3 DNA sequence: TGCGCCAGCAGCTTGGCTGGCGGGAGGGCAGGAGGGGAGCAGTACTTC. The complete variable domain, with remaining parts taken from reference TRBV5-1 and TRBJ2-5, reads KAGVTQTPRYLIKTRGQQVTLSCSPISGHRSVSWYQQTPGQGLQFLFEYFSETQRNKGNFPGRFSGRQFSNSRSEMNVSTLELGDSALYLCASSLAGGRAGGEQYFGPGTRLLVL.

The chain uses TRBV7-9 and TRBJ2-7; D unresolved. Trimming stripped 1 base from V and 6 bases from J, with 13 bases between. The CDR3 spans 14 residues. The germline gives CDR1 SEHNR, CDR2 FQNEAQ (reference sequence). This CDR3 is CASSLGATSAEQYF. In nucleotides, the CDR3 is TGTGCCAGCAGCTTAGGTGCGACTTCGGCCGAGCAGTACTTC.

The chain joins TRBV5-4 to TRBJ2-2, with 7 bases lining up with TRBD1. With 3 bases clipped from V and 6 bases from J, the junction kept 5 bases outside the gene matches. The CDR3 consists of 14 residues. Germline CDR1 reads SGHNT; CDR2 reads YYREEE (reference sequence). DNA for the CDR3: TGTGCCAGCAGCTCCGACAGGGCGGCCGGGGAGCTGTTTTTT. As protein: CASSSDRAAGELFF.

This clone was seen only a few times. The chain joins TRBV11-2 to TRBJ2-5; D gene uncertain. From germline, CDR1 is SGHAT and CDR2 FQNNGV. The ends were cut back, 3 bases at V and 3 bases at J, with 5 bases in the middle. CDR3 length: 12 amino acids. The CDR3 region is CASSFRKETQYF. CDR3 bases: TGTGCCAGCAGCTTCAGGAAAGAGACCCAGTACTTC.

The rearrangement joins TRBV21-1 to TRBJ1-5; the listed D gene, TRBD1, was not tested against the DNA. TRBV21-1 represents a pseudogene. The CDR3 totals 16 residues. DNA for the CDR3: TGTGCCAGCAGCGCCACCCCGGGACACGGCTATCAGCCCCAGCATTTT. Residues: CASSATPGHGYQPQHF.

This chain uses TRBV6-5 with TRBJ2-5; the match to TRBD2 covers 7 bases. Germline V lookup: CDR1 MNHEY, CDR2 SVGAGI. The ends lost 6 bases at V and 7 bases at J; junction bases unmatched: 14. The CDR3 contains 15 residues. The CDR3, as DNA: TGTGCCAGCAGCCTGAGCGGGGCCTACGATGGGACCCAGTACTTC. Its protein is CASSLSGAYDGTQYF.

J is TRBJ2-2 and V is TRBV6-1; D gene unclear. Trimming took 4 bases from V and 5 from J, leaving 11 bases between them. The CDR3 spans 14 residues. Germline-derived CDR1 and CDR2 are MNHNS and SASEGT. CDR3 region: CASSGALETGELFF. The CDR3 nucleotides are TGTGCCAGCAGTGGCGCTTTGGAGACCGGGGAGCTGTTTTTT.

The rearrangement uses TRBV5-1 and TRBJ2-1, with 8 bases aligning to TRBD1. Germline assignment: CDR1 SGHRS and CDR2 YFSETQ. This CDR3 is built from 15 residues. Losses at the gene ends were 4 bases for V and 3 bases for J; bases not matched to a gene: 6. CDR3 nucleotide sequence: TGCGCCAGCAGCCTCGGACAGGGCTTCTACAATGAGCAGTTCTTC. This translates into CASSLGQGFYNEQFF.

This clone was counted a few times. V and J are TRBV2 and TRBJ2-7; D is uncertain. The CDR3 has 14 amino acids. Germline V lookup: CDR1 SNHLY, CDR2 FYNNEI. V lost 2 bases to trimming and J lost 2 bases, with 10 bases between them. This CDR3 is CASSEQAITYEQYF. CDR3 DNA sequence: TGTGCCAGCAGTGAACAGGCGATCACCTACGAGCAGTACTTC.

The chain links TRBV2 to TRBJ1-2, with 11 bases that match TRBD1. The V and J ends lost 10 bases and 8 bases, in that order; junction bases with no gene match: 15. The length of the CDR3 is 15 residues. CDR1 is SNHLY and CDR2 is FYNNEI in the germline V gene. The CDR3 nucleotides are TGTGCCATTCCCCCCCCAGCCGGGACAGGGGGGGGCTACACCTTC. Its protein product is CAIPPPAGTGGGYTF.

This clone has more than one count but fewer than ten. This rearrangement joins TRBV10-1 to TRBJ1-3; TRBD1 might be the D (5 bases). This CDR3 has 15 residues. V lost 8 bases and J lost 6, with 20 bases in between. Germline V CDR1 and CDR2: WNHNN, SYGVQD (reference sequence). This chain's CDR3 is CASVVGPTGANTIYF. The CDR3 DNA reads TGCGCCAGCGTCGTAGGGCCCACAGGAGCAAACACCATATATTTT.

The genes are TRBV21-1 and TRBJ2-3; TRBD1 reflects the table's D call only, with no check against the DNA. TRBV21-1 constitutes a pseudogene. This CDR3 is built from 18 residues. DNA of the CDR3: TGTGCCAGCAGCCTCCCCGGGACAGGGGGCGCGTGGGCAGATACGCAGTATTTT. Amino acid sequence: CASSLPGTGGAWADTQYF.

V usage is TRBV19 and J usage is TRBJ2-3; 8 bases are a match to TRBD1. V gave up 8 bases and J gave up 1 base; unmatched junction bases: 5. Per the germline V gene, CDR1 is LNHDA and CDR2 is SQIVND (reference sequence). This CDR3 spans 14 amino acids. The CDR3 spells CASGDRSRTDTQYF. Here the CDR3 DNA reads TGTGCCAGTGGGGACAGGAGCCGCACAGATACGCAGTATTTT.

Written as DNA, the CDR3 is TGCGCCAGCAGCCAAGAAGCGGGGGATCTCCAAGAGACCCAGTACTTC. This encodes CASSQEAGDLQETQYF. The V gene is TRBV4-1, the J gene TRBJ2-5; 8 nucleotides line up with TRBD2. The germline V gene encodes CDR1 MGHRA and CDR2 YSYEKL. The CDR3 has 16 residues. With 0 bases clipped from V and 1 base from J, the junction kept 4 bases outside the gene matches.

This chain joins TRBV7-9 and TRBJ1-1, with 8 positions matching TRBD1. The CDR3 consists of 14 residues. V was pared by 6 bases and J by 7 bases, with 10 bases of the junction left unmatched. The germline gives CDR1 SEHNR, CDR2 FQNEAQ (reference sequence). The CDR3 sequence is CASRPGQGYDEAFF. The CDR3 DNA sequence: TGTGCCAGCAGGCCCGGACAGGGCTATGATGAAGCTTTCTTT.

The chain links TRBV7-8 to TRBJ1-4; a weak D match, TRBD1 (5 bases). The V gene's germline CDR1 is SGHVS and CDR2 FQNEAQ. The CDR3 length is 14 residues. Trimming removed 3 bases from V and 8 bases from J, with 13 bases in between. This chain's CDR3 is CASSLSTGSEKLFF. CDR3 DNA: TGTGCCAGCAGCTTGTCCACAGGTAGCGAAAAACTGTTTTTT.

This clone was seen just once. J is TRBJ1-6 and V is TRBV28, with 9 bases aligning to TRBD1. Germline CDR1 MDHEN, CDR2 SYDVKM. The length of the CDR3 is 15 residues. V was pared by 6 bases and J by 5 bases, with 5 bases of the junction left unmatched. The CDR3 loop is CASRGTGRNNSPLHF. The DNA for the CDR3 is TGTGCCAGCAGGGGGACAGGGAGGAATAATTCACCCCTCCACTTT.

The chain joins TRBV6-1 to TRBJ1-6; TRBD1 agrees at 7 bases. The V and J ends lost 8 bases and 8 bases, in that order; junction bases with no gene match: 6. Germline V lookup: CDR1 MNHNS, CDR2 SASEGT. The CDR3 covers 13 residues. CDR3 sequence (DNA): TGTGCCAGCCGAACAGGGGTTGATTCACCCCTCCACTTT. Translated, it gives CASRTGVDSPLHF.

The CDR3 region is CSGRMNTEAFF. In nucleotides, the CDR3 is TGCAGCGGGAGGATGAACACTGAAGCTTTCTTT. V is TRBV29-1 and J is TRBJ1-1; D is ambiguous. The V end was cut by 7 bases, the J end by 0 bases, with 6 bases between. The germline CDR1 and CDR2 sequences are SQVTM and ANQGSEA. This CDR3 contains 11 residues.

This sequence joins TRBV19 and TRBJ2-7; D remains unclear. The length of the CDR3 is 15 residues. V was pared by 4 bases and J by 0 bases, with 13 bases between. The germline V gene encodes CDR1 LNHDA and CDR2 SQIVND (reference sequence). The DNA for the CDR3 is TGTGCCAGTAGTAGTCGGTCAACCGGCTCCTACGAGCAGTACTTC. The encoded protein is CASSSRSTGSYEQYF. Complete variable domain (other parts from reference TRBV19 and TRBJ2-7): DGGITQSPKYLFRKEGQNVTLSCEQNLNHDAMYWYRQDPGQGLRLIYYSQIVNDFQKGDIAEGYSVSREKKESFPLTVTSAQKNPTAFYLCASSSRSTGSYEQYFGPGTRLTVT.

Concerning this clone: At one end the junction does not follow the germline gene, possibly because of a read error. V and J are TRBV7-9 and TRBJ2-5; TRBD2 aligns across 8 bases. CDR1 SEHNR and CDR2 FQNEAQ come from the germline V gene (reference sequence). This CDR3 is built from 14 residues. CDR3 nucleotide sequence: TGTTCCAGCAGCAAACGGGGGGGCCAAGAGACCCAGTACTTC. It specifies CSSSKRGGQETQYF.

V gene TRBV6-1 combines with J gene TRBJ2-2; TRBD1 agrees at 7 bases. J was trimmed by 2 bases and V by 10 bases; bases with no gene match: 4. Germline V gene data show CDR1 as MNHNS and CDR2 as SASEGT. The CDR3 extends over 13 amino acids. The CDR3 region has the DNA TGTGCCACCCGGGACAGCAACACCGGGGAGCTGTTTTTT. This encodes CATRDSNTGELFF.

This rearrangement joins TRBV10-2 to TRBJ2-1, with 9 bases that match TRBD2. There are 14 residues in the CDR3. The V gene end was trimmed by 1 base and the J gene end by 10 bases; junction bases not matched to a gene: 5. Germline V lookup: CDR1 WSHSY, CDR2 SAAADI. CDR3 coding DNA: TGCGCCAGCAGTGAGTTAGCGGGAGCGACCGAGCAGTTCTTC. Translation gives CASSELAGATEQFF.